This T cell receptor (beta chain) was documented in a study of tumor-infiltrating lymphocytes in oesophageal squamous cell carcinoma. Using its own MiXCR run on the PCR reads, TCRdb lists one record per CDR3 protein. The sample has approximately 12,000 distinct CDR3 sequences; more than 55% are singletons. Germline CDR1 and CDR2: SGHVS and FNYEAQ. CDR3 length equals 17 residues. This clonotype has only a few counts. This chain uses TRBV7-6 with TRBJ2-7; D possibly uses TRBD1 or TRBD2 (5 bases each). The end of the DNA fits TRBJ2-5 better, so the J call may be wrong. The source material was esophageal tumor tissue. This sequence originates from a male donor with esophageal squamous cell carcinoma. The CDR3 spells CASSLGPTGLGWETQYF. DNA of the CDR3: TGTGCCAGCAGTTTGGGGCCCACGGGGCTAGGTTGGGAGACCCAGTACTTC.